This T cell receptor beta chain was identified during a study of shared clonotypes between healthy human individuals. Across the study: Donors consisted of a couple of women and three men between 18 and 49. CD4 naive and CD4 memory each took three plates per donor, while CD8 naive took two and CD8 memory one. Study results and limitations: In general, naive subsets displayed greater estimated richness than memory subsets did.

V trimming: 3 bases; J trimming: 6 bases; junction bases outside the gene matches: 4. Germline values: CDR1 MNHEY, CDR2 SMNVEV (reference sequence). The CDR3 runs 13 residues. Naive CD8 isolation took CD45RO-negative cells positively selected for CCR7 and excluded terminally differentiated effector memory CD45RA+ cells. In regard to this clone: The antigen is undetermined.

Execution of the assay was at deep level. Profiled with immunoSEQ multiplex PCR; TCRdb holds only in-frame clones, not every one. The profile shows about 2.2 million clones, roughly 93% of them singletons. Sequencing input: naive CD8+ T cells from PBMCs. The V gene is TRBV27, the J gene TRBJ2-7, with 8 bases that match TRBD1. The clonotype comes from a man younger than 35 in good health. Some clones in this sample may be carry-over from other donors' samples. This chain's CDR3 is CASSFGTGGEQYF. CDR3 coding DNA: TGTGCCAGCAGTTTTGGGACAGGAGGCGAGCAGTACTTC.